This entry lists 8 T cell receptor beta chains sequenced from one sample in a study of T cell changes during pregnancy in multiple sclerosis. Sequenced by immunoSEQ multiplex PCR; TCRdb stores in-frame clones only, minus some. The sample includes about 73,000 clones, approximately 92% of them seen just once. The specimen was peripheral blood, collected in the second trimester of pregnancy. The origin of the receptors is a female donor in good health, enrolled as a control in a pregnancy study.

This clone was counted only a few times. The chain combines TRBV6-4 with TRBJ1-1; 8 bases are a match to TRBD1. CDR3 length: 13 amino acids. Germline V CDR1 and CDR2: MRHNA, SNTAGT. V was pared by 4 bases and J by 5 bases, with 3 bases of the junction left unmatched. DNA for the CDR3: TGTGCCAGCAGTGTGACAGGGGCGACTGAAGCTTTCTTT. Translating gives CASSVTGATEAFF.

This chain joins TRBV2 and TRBJ1-4; tentatively, D is TRBD1 (5 bases). Germline V gene data show CDR1 as SNHLY and CDR2 as FYNNEI. Trimming stripped 6 bases from V and 2 bases from J, with 13 bases between. The CDR3 is 15 residues long. CDR3 DNA: TGTGCCAGCAGCAAGTCAGGGATCACTAATGAAAAACTGTTTTTT. Translation gives CASSKSGITNEKLFF.

This chain connects TRBV5-4 to TRBJ2-7, with 7 nucleotides matching TRBD1. Unmatched junction bases numbered 7, after V lost 4 bases and J lost 3 bases. This CDR3 region has 14 residues. Germline CDR1 SGHNT, CDR2 YYREEE (reference sequence). The CDR3 DNA is TGTGCCAGCAGCCGCGGACAGGTCGACTACGAGCAGTACTTC. It yields the protein CASSRGQVDYEQYF. Together with reference TRBV5-4 and TRBJ2-7, the CDR3 gives the full variable domain: ETGVTQSPTHLIKTRGQQVTLRCSSQSGHNTVSWYQQALGQGPQFIFQYYREEENGRGNFPPRFSGLQFPNYSSELNVNALELDDSALYLCASSRGQVDYEQYFGPGTRLTVT.

The genes are TRBV9 and TRBJ1-5; maybe TRBD1 (6 bases). CDR1 is SGDLS, CDR2 YYNGEE, per germline. The CDR3 has 15 amino acids. V lost 2 bases and J 3 bases, leaving 12 bases between the germline ends. The CDR3 loop reads CASSVTGVINQPQHF. The CDR3 region has the DNA TGTGCCAGCAGCGTGACAGGAGTCATCAATCAGCCCCAGCATTTT. The whole variable domain, remainder taken from reference TRBV9 and TRBJ1-5, is DSGVTQTPKHLITATGQRVTLRCSPRSGDLSVYWYQQSLDQGLQFLIQYYNGEERAKGNILERFSAQQFPDLHSELNLSSLELGDSALYFCASSVTGVINQPQHFGDGTRLSIL.

V usage is TRBV13 and J usage is TRBJ2-7; D might be TRBD1 (6 bases). The germline V gene encodes CDR1 PRHDT and CDR2 FYEKMQ (reference sequence). V was pared by 4 bases and J by 2 bases, with 12 bases between. The CDR3 is 14 residues long. CDR3 bases: TGTGCCAGCAGCTCCCGGGACACTACCTACGAGCAGTACTTC. Translated: CASSSRDTTYEQYF.

The J gene is TRBJ2-2, the V gene TRBV7-9, with D tentatively TRBD2 (6 bases). Per germline, CDR1 SEHNR and CDR2 FQNEAQ (reference sequence). CDR3 length: 16 amino acids. V was trimmed by 6 bases and J by 9 bases, leaving 23 bases between them. Written as DNA, the CDR3 is TGTGCCAGCAGTCCTGAACTAGCAATGGGTATCCGGGAGCTGTTTTTT. It codes for CASSPELAMGIRELFF.

The chain employs TRBV30 and TRBJ2-2; TRBD2 matches 8 bases. The CDR3 consists of 15 residues. V dropped 7 bases and J dropped 5; count of bases not matched to a gene: 12. Germline values: CDR1 GTSNPN, CDR2 SVGIG (reference sequence). This CDR3 reads CASQGGRGVTGELFF. The CDR3 coding sequence is TGTGCCTCCCAGGGTGGGCGGGGGGTTACCGGGGAGCTGTTTTTT.

This clone was picked up one time. This sequence joins TRBV18 and TRBJ2-2, with D perhaps matching TRBD2 (6 bases). CDR3 length: 14 amino acids. Germline loops: CDR1 KGHSH, CDR2 LQKENI. V was shortened by 4 bases and J by 2 bases, with 8 bases between the two germline ends. The CDR3 loop reads CASSRDSNTGELFF. CDR3 bases: TGTGCCAGCTCACGGGACTCCAACACCGGGGAGCTGTTTTTT.